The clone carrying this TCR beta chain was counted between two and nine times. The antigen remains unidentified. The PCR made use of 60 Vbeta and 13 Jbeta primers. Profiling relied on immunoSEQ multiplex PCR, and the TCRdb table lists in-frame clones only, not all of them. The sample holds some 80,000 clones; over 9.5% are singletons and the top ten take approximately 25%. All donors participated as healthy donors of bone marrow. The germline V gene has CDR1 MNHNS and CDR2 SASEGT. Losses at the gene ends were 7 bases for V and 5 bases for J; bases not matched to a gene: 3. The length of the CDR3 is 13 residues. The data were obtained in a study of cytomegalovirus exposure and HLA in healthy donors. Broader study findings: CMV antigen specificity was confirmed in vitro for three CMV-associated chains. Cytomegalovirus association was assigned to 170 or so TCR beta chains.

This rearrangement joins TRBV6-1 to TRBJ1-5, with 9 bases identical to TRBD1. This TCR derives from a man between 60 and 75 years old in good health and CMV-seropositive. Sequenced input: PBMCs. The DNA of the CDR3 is TGTGCCAGCACTTGGGACAGGGATCAGCCCCAGCATTTT. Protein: CASTWDRDQPQHF.